The source of this T cell receptor beta chain is a study of blood T cell repertoires in COVID-19. The wider study: Whether acute or convalescent, the COVID-19 samples came from the United States, Italy and Spain.

The CDR3 spans 16 residues. Germline loops: CDR1 LNHDA, CDR2 SQIVND (reference sequence). Trimming pared 5 bases from V and 5 bases from J, leaving 19 bases between. Per the original methods: The assay estimated nucleated cells by amplifying reference gene primers. TCRdb keeps only in-frame clones here, not all; method: immunoSEQ multiplex PCR. That table gives V, J and clone size, and the DNA gave D and trimming. The table lists about 170,000 clones, 82% of them singletons, with about 7.7% in the top ten. The genes are TRBV19 and TRBJ2-1; TRBD1 is a possible D gene (6 bases). Sequenced input: peripheral blood. The receptor comes from a woman in her 40s with COVID-19, enrolled during active disease. The CDR3 sequence is CASSSGWGLGHNEQFF. Here the CDR3 DNA reads TGTGCCAGTAGTTCCGGATGGGGGCTGGGACACAATGAGCAGTTCTTC.